The clone carrying this TCR beta chain appeared a few times. Antigen specificity is unknown. The data derive from a study of T-cell memory formation after mild COVID-19. Overall study context: TCR clustering was largely donor specific.

Germline V lookup: CDR1 SGHTA, CDR2 FQGNSA. V lost 4 bases and J 7 bases, leaving 13 bases between the germline ends. CDR3 length: 13 amino acids. MiXCR was run by TCRdb on the 5' RACE reads, yielding one entry per CDR3 protein. The data hold about 57,000 distinct CDR3 sequences, with 9.5% to 15% observed a single time. Study-wide points: The study found balanced CD4/CD8 in clones contracting day 15 to 85 and a CD4+ lean in later expanders.

The V and J genes are TRBV7-2 and TRBJ1-2; no definite D call. What was sequenced was PBMCs or a T cell subset sorted from them (not recorded which). The receptor comes from a man aged 18-30 years who had mild COVID-19 (a few samples of this study predate the infection). Cell type and time point are not known. CDR3 sequence (DNA): TGTGCCAGCAGCTCCCCCGAGACCTTTGGCTACACCTTC. It yields the protein CASSSPETFGYTF.